A selection of T cell receptor beta chains follows, all from one sample in a study of CD8 T cells in Susac syndrome. A single record per CDR3 protein comes from TCRdb applying MiXCR to the immunoSEQ multiplex PCR reads. The data contain 350,000 to 550,000 distinct CDR3 sequences, approximately 85% of them singletons. Sequenced input: CD8+ T cells from PBMCs. These receptor sequences come from a human donor with multiple sclerosis. CDR3s include the opening cysteine and the closing phenylalanine or tryptophan. The D gene is left open where the match is weak. Only part of the rows carry a size: once, few, many, or a class if the clone is expanded.

abundance,j_gene,d_gene,v_gene,CDR3aa,CDR3nt
.,TRBJ2-1,TRBD2,TRBV28,CASSGERERDEQFF,TGTGCCAGCAGTGGAGAGCGGGAGAGGGATGAGCAGTTCTTC
.,TRBJ2-1,TRBD2,TRBV7-8,CASSPLAGAPYNEQFF,TGTGCCAGCAGCCCGTTAGCGGGAGCGCCCTACAATGAGCAGTTCTTC
.,TRBJ2-7,TRBD2,TRBV5-1,CASSLYWVGTRWSIYEQYF,TGCGCCAGCAGCTTGTATTGGGTCGGGACTAGATGGTCGATCTACGAGCAGTACTTC
.,TRBJ2-1,TRBD2,TRBV27,CASSPKGLFYNEQFF,TGTGCCAGCAGCCCAAAGGGACTATTCTACAATGAGCAGTTCTTC
.,TRBJ2-1,TRBD2,TRBV5-1,CASSLVAGGNEQFF,TGCGCCAGCAGCTTGGTTGCGGGAGGGAATGAGCAGTTCTTC
.,TRBJ2-5,TRBD1,TRBV28,CASSITDRAIKLIETQYF,TGTGCCAGCAGTATTACGGACAGGGCTATTAAGTTAATCGAGACCCAGTACTTC
.,TRBJ2-3,.,TRBV10-1,CASSELDSSGTDTQYF,TGCGCCAGCAGTGAGTTAGACTCCTCCGGCACAGATACGCAGTATTTT
.,TRBJ2-7,.,TRBV14,CASSQWSGYEQYF,TGTGCCAGCAGCCAATGGTCAGGGTACGAGCAGTACTTC
.,TRBJ2-7,.,TRBV27,CASSLGGKSYEQYF,TGTGCCAGCAGTTTAGGGGGAAAGTCCTACGAGCAGTACTTC
.,TRBJ1-6,.,TRBV4-1,CASSQEPQEDSPLHF,TGCGCCAGCAGCCAAGAGCCCCAGGAGGATTCACCCCTCCACTTT
.,TRBJ2-5,.,TRBV6-1,CASSGESSGNYETQYF,TGTGCCAGCAGTGGGGAGAGTTCCGGAAATTACGAGACCCAGTACTTC
.,TRBJ1-1,.,TRBV19,CASSIRANTEAFF,TGTGCCAGTAGTATAAGGGCAAACACTGAAGCTTTCTTT
.,TRBJ2-5,.,TRBV7-9,CASSTRDYQETQYF,TGTGCCAGCAGCACCCGGGACTACCAAGAGACCCAGTACTTC
.,TRBJ2-3,TRBD1,TRBV6-1,CASSAGTGDTDTQYF,TGTGCCAGCAGTGCCGGGACAGGGGATACAGATACGCAGTATTTT
.,TRBJ1-2,.,TRBV4-1,CASSQEPNYYGYTF,TGCGCCAGCAGCCAAGAGCCGAATTATTATGGCTACACCTTC
few,TRBJ2-2,TRBD1,TRBV27,CASSLGTGNGELFF,TGTGCCAGCAGTTTAGGGACAGGGAACGGGGAGCTGTTTTTT
.,TRBJ1-6,.,TRBV6-5,CASSYREAASPLHF,TGTGCCAGCAGTTACAGGGAGGCGGCTTCACCCCTCCACTTT
.,TRBJ2-7,TRBD1,TRBV9,CASSVDGTGDYEQYF,TGTGCCAGCAGCGTAGACGGGACAGGGGACTACGAGCAGTACTTC
.,TRBJ1-5,.,TRBV6-1,CASHPYRGEQGNQPQHF,TGTGCCAGCCACCCATATCGGGGAGAACAGGGCAATCAGCCCCAGCATTTT
.,TRBJ1-2,TRBD1,TRBV6-6,CASSFPGQGYGYTF,TGTGCCAGCAGTTTCCCGGGACAGGGTTATGGCTACACTTTC
few,TRBJ2-5,.,TRBV6-1,CASSPDSQETQYF,TGTGCCAGCAGCCCGGACAGCCAAGAGACCCAGTACTTC
few,TRBJ2-1,TRBD2,TRBV19,CASSGGEQFF,TGTGCCAGTTCGGGAGGTGAGCAGTTCTTC
.,TRBJ1-4,.,TRBV3-1,CASSQDRVSREKLFF,TGTGCCAGCAGCCAAGATCGAGTGTCTCGCGAAAAACTGTTTTTT
.,TRBJ2-7,.,TRBV4-1,CASSAVPDYEQYF,TGCGCCAGCAGTGCCGTTCCGGACTACGAGCAGTACTTC
.,TRBJ2-5,.,TRBV20-1,CSAYRGLAPSYF,TGCAGTGCTTATCGGGGACTTGCACCGTCGTACTTC
.,TRBJ1-5,.,TRBV4-1,CASSQQTGNQPQHF,TGCGCCAGCAGCCAACAAACAGGAAATCAGCCCCAGCATTTT
.,TRBJ2-3,.,TRBV14,CASSHDSPTDTQYF,TGTGCCAGCAGCCATGACTCCCCTACAGATACGCAGTATTTT
.,TRBJ2-5,TRBD2,TRBV4-1,CASSQEAPGLAGAETQYF,TGCGCCAGCAGCCAAGAGGCTCCGGGACTAGCGGGGGCAGAGACCCAGTACTTC
few,TRBJ2-1,.,TRBV29-1,CSVPISQGTYNEQFF,TGCAGCGTCCCGATCTCCCAGGGTACTTACAATGAGCAGTTCTTC
.,TRBJ2-2,.,TRBV6-2/TRBV6-3,CASSSNSEKENTGELFF,TGTGCCAGCAGTTCGAACAGCGAAAAAGAGAACACCGGGGAGCTGTTTTTT
.,TRBJ2-2,.,TRBV25-1,CASSALGREVGELFF,TGTGCCAGCAGTGCGCTCGGCAGGGAGGTCGGGGAGCTGTTTTTT
.,TRBJ1-2,.,TRBV29-1,CSVEDRTLHTF,TGCAGCGTTGAAGATAGGACCCTCCACACCTTC
few,TRBJ2-7,.,TRBV6-5,CASSYQDSEQYF,TGTGCCAGCAGTTACCAGGACAGCGAGCAGTACTTC
.,TRBJ1-2,.,TRBV7-9,CASSSLGVPYGYTF,TGTGCCAGCAGCTCCTTAGGCGTACCATATGGCTACACCTTC
.,TRBJ2-7,.,TRBV6-2/TRBV6-3,CASSYSQEQYF,TGTGCCAGCAGTTACTCTCAGGAGCAGTACTTC
.,TRBJ2-3,TRBD1,TRBV6-5,CASSMGQLTDTQYF,TGTGCCAGCAGTATGGGACAGCTCACAGATACGCAGTATTTT
.,TRBJ2-1,TRBD2,TRBV7-9,CASSSLRGFPDEQFF,TGTGCCAGCAGCTCCCTGCGGGGGTTTCCCGATGAGCAGTTCTTC
few,TRBJ1-6,.,TRBV5-1,CASSLGTGLDSPLHF,TGCGCCAGCAGCTTGGGGACGGGACTGGATTCACCCCTCCACTTT
.,TRBJ1-2,TRBD1,TRBV30,CAWYGTGGSGYTF,TGTGCCTGGTACGGGACAGGGGGTAGTGGCTACACCTTC
.,TRBJ2-7,.,TRBV28,CASSFMDGSYEQYF,TGTGCCAGCAGTTTTATGGACGGCTCCTACGAGCAGTACTTC
.,TRBJ2-2,.,TRBV6-1,CASSRTDDTGGLFF,TGTGCCAGCAGCAGGACAGATGACACCGGGGGGCTGTTTTTT
.,TRBJ2-1,.,TRBV4-1,CASSRNRDSRFLSSYNEQFF,TGCGCCAGCAGCCGGAACCGGGACTCGCGATTCCTCAGCTCCTACAATGAGCAGTTCTTC